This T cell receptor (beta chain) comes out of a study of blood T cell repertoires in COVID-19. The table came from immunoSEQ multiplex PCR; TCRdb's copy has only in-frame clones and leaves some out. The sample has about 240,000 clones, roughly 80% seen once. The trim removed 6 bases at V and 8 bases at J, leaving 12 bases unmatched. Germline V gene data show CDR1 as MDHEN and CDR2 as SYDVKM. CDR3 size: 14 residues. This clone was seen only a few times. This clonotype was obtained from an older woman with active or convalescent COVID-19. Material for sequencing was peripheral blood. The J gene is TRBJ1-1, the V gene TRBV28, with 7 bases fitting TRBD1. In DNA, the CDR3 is TGTGCCAGCAGAAACACAGGGGACCCTCTCGAAGCTTTCTTT. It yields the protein CASRNTGDPLEAFF.